This T cell receptor beta chain was obtained from a study of blood T cell repertoires in COVID-19. Study-wide context: PBMCs, B-cell-depleted T cells, or T cells were the source of the cDNA or gDNA that made up the material.

Sequencing was performed with immunoSEQ multiplex PCR; in TCRdb, only in-frame clones are kept and a portion is missing. The profile shows 130,000 to 150,000 clones, about nine tenths of them singletons. Trimming removed 1 base from V and 1 base from J; junction bases left unmatched: 1. CDR1 SGHTA and CDR2 FQGNSA come from the germline V gene. The CDR3 has 14 amino acids. Sequenced material: peripheral blood. This receptor was identified in a human donor in a cohort sampled during active COVID-19. The gene calls are TRBV7-2 and TRBJ2-7; the match to TRBD2 covers 7 bases. In nucleotides, the CDR3 is TGTGCCAGCAGCTTAGGCGGGAGATCCTACGAGCAGTACTTC. Its translation is CASSLGGRSYEQYF.